These 22 T cell receptor beta chains were all obtained from the same sample, sequenced in a study of T cell responses to AZD1222 COVID-19 vaccine. TCRdb keeps only in-frame clones here, not all; method: immunoSEQ multiplex PCR. Of 120,000 to 150,000 clones in the sample, 91% were seen once. This specimen consisted of peripheral blood, obtained 28 days after the second dose of the MenACWY control vaccine. These receptors came from an adult who received the MenACWY meningococcal vaccine as a control.

The chain uses TRBV7-9 and TRBJ2-3, with D uncertain. The length of the CDR3 is 14 residues. V gave up 5 bases and J gave up 3 bases, with 12 bases separating them. Per the germline V gene, CDR1 is SEHNR and CDR2 is FQNEAQ (reference sequence). The CDR3 is CASSPLGKTDTQYF. The CDR3 bases are TGTGCCAGCAGCCCTTTGGGGAAAACAGATACGCAGTATTTT.

The chain carries TRBV28 and TRBJ2-4, with D possibly being TRBD1 (6 bases). V lost 6 bases and J 0 bases, leaving 18 bases between the germline ends. The CDR3 is made up of 17 amino acids. Germline CDR1 MDHEN, CDR2 SYDVKM. Here the CDR3 reads CASRTQGQGLAKNIQYF. CDR3 in DNA: TGTGCCAGCAGAACCCAGGGACAAGGGCTAGCCAAAAACATTCAGTACTTC.

The rearrangement joins TRBV7-2 to TRBJ2-1; D is unresolved. The germline V gene has CDR1 SGHTA and CDR2 FQGNSA. Trimming cost V 7 bases and J 8 bases, with 15 bases left between them. This CDR3 contains 13 residues. Here the CDR3 DNA reads TGTGCCAGCAACCTGGTAGGGTCGGATGAGCAGTTCTTC. Amino acid sequence: CASNLVGSDEQFF.

The rearrangement joins TRBV5-1 to TRBJ2-5; either TRBD1 or TRBD2 may supply D (6 bases each). The germline gives CDR1 SGHRS, CDR2 YFSETQ. This CDR3 spans 16 amino acids. V gave up 4 bases and J gave up 1 base, with 17 bases separating them. CDR3 amino acids: CASSPGAWTVQETQYF. CDR3 in DNA: TGCGCCAGCAGCCCGGGGGCCTGGACAGTCCAAGAGACCCAGTACTTC.

This sequence joins TRBV5-6 and TRBJ2-3, with 9 bases matching TRBD2. With 3 bases clipped from V and 3 bases from J, the junction kept 5 bases outside the gene matches. Germline V CDR1 and CDR2: SGHDT, YYEEEE. This CDR3 comprises 15 residues. This CDR3 is CASSSAGGPTDTQYF. CDR3 nucleotide sequence: TGTGCCAGCAGCTCGGCGGGAGGGCCGACAGATACGCAGTATTTT.

The chain joins TRBV6-5 to TRBJ2-4; 8 nucleotides match TRBD1. Germline values: CDR1 MNHEY, CDR2 SVGAGI. The V segment lost 6 bases and the J segment 6 bases; nucleotides outside the gene matches: 7. The CDR3 covers 14 residues. The chain's CDR3 is CASSGQGGINIQYF. The CDR3 coding sequence is TGTGCCAGCAGCGGACAGGGCGGGATAAACATTCAGTACTTC.

This sequence joins TRBV19 and TRBJ1-5, with TRBD1 as a possible D gene (5 bases). The germline V gene has CDR1 LNHDA and CDR2 SQIVND (reference sequence). Trimming cost V 7 bases and J 3 bases, with 16 bases left between them. The CDR3 runs 15 residues. As DNA, the CDR3 is TGTGCCAGTAAAGTGGGGGGTTCACCCAATCAGCCCCAGCATTTT. Translated: CASKVGGSPNQPQHF. The variable domain in full, with the rest retrieved from reference TRBV19 and TRBJ1-5, is DGGITQSPKYLFRKEGQNVTLSCEQNLNHDAMYWYRQDPGQGLRLIYYSQIVNDFQKGDIAEGYSVSREKKESFPLTVTSAQKNPTAFYLCASKVGGSPNQPQHFGDGTRLSIL.

V and J are TRBV7-2 and TRBJ1-3; 10 bases are shared with TRBD1. The CDR3 covers 16 residues. The germline gives CDR1 SGHTA, CDR2 FQGNSA. V gave up 5 bases and J gave up 3 bases; unmatched junction bases: 7. The CDR3 DNA sequence: TGTGCCAGCAGCGTCCGGGACAGGGGTCTTGGAAACACCATATATTTT. It yields the protein CASSVRDRGLGNTIYF.

The rearrangement links TRBV13 to TRBJ1-3; TRBD1 agrees at 11 bases. The germline V gene encodes CDR1 PRHDT and CDR2 FYEKMQ (reference sequence). The CDR3 spans 15 residues. V was pared by 5 bases and J by 6 bases, with 6 bases of the junction left unmatched. This chain's CDR3 is CASSREGQGVNTIYF. Written as DNA, the CDR3 is TGTGCCAGCAGCCGTGAGGGACAGGGGGTAAACACCATATATTTT.

The genes are TRBV30 and TRBJ1-6; TRBD1 agrees at 8 bases. CDR1 is GTSNPN, CDR2 SVGIG, per germline (reference sequence). Unmatched junction bases numbered 14, after V lost 2 bases and J lost 8 bases. The CDR3 extends over 17 amino acids. CDR3: CAWSPGTGIRGHSPLHF. CDR3 DNA: TGTGCCTGGAGTCCCGGGACAGGAATTAGGGGCCATTCACCCCTCCACTTT.

The chain carries TRBV6-5 and TRBJ2-6; tentative D call: TRBD1 (5 bases). There are 16 residues in the CDR3. Trimming shortened V by 0 bases and J by 2 bases, and 8 bases separated the two germline ends. Per germline, CDR1 MNHEY and CDR2 SVGAGI. In nucleotides, the CDR3 is TGTGCCAGCAGTTACTCGATCAGGGCTGGGGCCAACGTCCTGACTTTC. Encoded protein: CASSYSIRAGANVLTF.

The chain couples TRBV27 to TRBJ1-1; the match to TRBD1 covers 7 bases. The junction had 15 bases not matched to a gene; V was cut back by 3 bases and J by 11 bases. CDR1 MNHEY and CDR2 SMNVEV come from the germline V gene (reference sequence). The CDR3 totals 15 residues. CDR3 residues: CASSFTTRQGESAFF. Written as DNA, the CDR3 is TGTGCCAGCAGTTTTACGACACGACAGGGAGAGTCTGCTTTCTTT.

The rearrangement links TRBV19 to TRBJ2-5; D possibly matches TRBD1 or TRBD2 (6 bases each). The V gene's germline CDR1 is LNHDA and CDR2 SQIVND (reference sequence). The V and J ends lost 5 bases and 2 bases respectively, with 9 bases between them. The CDR3 spans 13 residues. Here the CDR3 reads CASSQGTQETQYF. In nucleotides, the CDR3 is TGTGCCAGTAGTCAGGGGACTCAAGAGACCCAGTACTTC.

V gene TRBV6-5 combines with J gene TRBJ2-3, with 8 bases identical to TRBD2. The CDR3 has 15 amino acids. V lost 6 bases to trimming and J lost 3 bases; unmatched junction nucleotides: 8. Per the germline V gene, CDR1 is MNHEY and CDR2 is SVGAGI. The CDR3 protein is CASRKSGSGTDTQYF. The CDR3 nucleotides are TGTGCCAGCAGAAAAAGCGGGAGCGGGACAGATACGCAGTATTTT.

This chain joins TRBV6-5 and TRBJ1-1; a possible D gene is TRBD1 (6 bases). The CDR3 covers 12 residues. Trimming pared 6 bases from V and 8 bases from J, leaving 13 bases between. The germline gives CDR1 MNHEY, CDR2 SVGAGI. CDR3 in DNA: TGTGCCAGCAGCTTAAATGACAGGGAAGCTTTCTTT. Translating gives CASSLNDREAFF.

The chain uses TRBV7-2 and TRBJ2-5, with 9 positions matching TRBD2. V shed 3 bases and J 4 bases; nucleotides not matched to a gene: 6. The V gene's germline CDR1 is SGHTA and CDR2 FQGNSA. The CDR3 length is 15 residues. The CDR3, as DNA: TGTGCCAGCAGCTTTAGGGCGGGGGGGCCAGAGACCCAGTACTTC. It yields the protein CASSFRAGGPETQYF.

The rearrangement joins TRBV27 to TRBJ2-7; 11 bases align to TRBD2. The V segment lost 5 bases and the J segment 7 bases; nucleotides outside the gene matches: 10. This CDR3 region has 15 residues. Germline CDR1 is MNHEY and CDR2 is SMNVEV (reference sequence). This CDR3 reads CASSLPSGGSKEQYF. The CDR3 DNA sequence: TGTGCCAGCAGTCTACCTAGCGGGGGGTCGAAGGAGCAGTACTTC.

This chain links TRBV7-6 with TRBJ2-1; D remains ambiguous. Germline-derived CDR1 and CDR2 are SGHVS and FNYEAQ. V was clipped by 1 base and J by 2 bases, with 15 bases between them. The CDR3 totals 17 residues. CDR3 loop: CASSLVVPDPTYNEQFF. CDR3 sequence (DNA): TGTGCCAGCAGCTTAGTAGTTCCGGACCCTACCTACAATGAGCAGTTCTTC.

The V gene is TRBV6-2 or TRBV6-3, the J gene TRBJ2-3; perhaps TRBD2 as D (6 bases). CDR1 is MNHEY and CDR2 is SVGEGT in the germline V gene. V was shortened by 8 bases and J by 3 bases, with 18 bases between the two germline ends. The CDR3 loop spans 15 amino acids. The CDR3 sequence is CASGHRAGRTDTQYF. The CDR3 bases are TGTGCCAGCGGCCACCGGGCAGGGAGGACAGATACGCAGTATTTT.

The CDR3 spells CASSNRDITSEQYF. CDR3 nucleotide sequence: TGTGCCAGCAGCAACCGGGACATAACATCCGAGCAGTACTTC. This chain links TRBV11-2 with TRBJ2-7; D perhaps matches TRBD1 (6 bases). The CDR3 extends over 14 amino acids. From germline, CDR1 is SGHAT and CDR2 FQNNGV. Trimming left V 5 bases short and J 6 bases short, with 17 bases between.

This clone was recorded only once. The rearrangement links TRBV10-3 to TRBJ2-7; D may be TRBD1 (5 bases). V gave up 7 bases and J gave up 4 bases, with 11 bases separating them. Germline V gene sequence: CDR1 ENHRY, CDR2 SYGVKD. This CDR3 comprises 12 residues. In nucleotides, the CDR3 is TGTGCCATCACGAACCAGGGTTACGAGCAGTACTTC. Protein sequence: CAITNQGYEQYF.

The gene calls are TRBV11-3 and TRBJ2-5; D may be TRBD1 (6 bases). Germline loops: CDR1 SGHNT, CDR2 YENEEA. The CDR3 is 14 residues long. Trimming cost V 5 bases and J 2 bases, with 12 bases left between them. CDR3 region: CASSAGGQQETQYF. The CDR3 bases are TGTGCCAGCAGCGCCGGTGGACAGCAAGAGACCCAGTACTTC.